This T cell receptor (beta chain) is drawn from a study of CD4+ T cells in melanoma. Turning to this clone: Its antigen is not identified.

The repertoire was sequenced with immunoSEQ multiplex PCR; TCRdb's copy has only in-frame clones and lacks some. Of 18,000 or so clones listed, approximately 84% are singletons. Trimming cost V 5 bases and J 5 bases, with 15 bases left between them. Germline CDR1 is SGDLS and CDR2 is YYNGEE. The CDR3 runs to 14 residues. Study results and caveats: A reported correlation linked neoantigen-specific CD4+ T cells to CD8+, macrophage and B cell function. Diverse differentiation states were reported for melanoma neoantigen-specific CD4+ T cells.

The chain combines TRBV9 with TRBJ2-3, with D hard to call. This receptor was identified in a human donor with melanoma. The material sequenced was cells from a culture (not recorded whether cultured in vitro). DNA of the CDR3: TGTGCCAGCAGTCCAGATATCCCGAAAGATACGCAGTATTTT. It translates to CASSPDIPKDTQYF.